This TCR beta chain derives from a study of T cell responses to AZD1222 COVID-19 vaccine. Study observations and caveats: Most donors were white British, females outnumbered males, and clonal diversity was possibly underestimated. The CD4 TCRs associated with vaccination extended across spike and predominated at 160-218 and 743-854.

About this clone itself: Its cognate antigen is unknown.

TCRdb's table, derived via immunoSEQ multiplex PCR, lists solely in-frame clones and lacks some. The data hold approximately 100,000 clones, with more than 90% observed a single time. V was shortened by 0 bases and J by 0 bases, with 10 bases between the two germline ends. This CDR3 region has 16 residues. The germline V gene encodes CDR1 SGHDT and CDR2 YYEEEE. This receptor was taken from an adult in good health. The rearrangement joins TRBV5-6 to TRBJ1-3; D uncertain. Source: peripheral blood, taken on day 0 of AZD1222 vaccination. The CDR3 DNA reads TGTGCCAGCAGCTTGGGTGTCGAAAGCTCTGGAAACACCATATATTTT. Translating it yields CASSLGVESSGNTIYF.